These T cell receptor beta chains were read from a single sample in a study of cytomegalovirus exposure and HLA in healthy donors. Sequencing used immunoSEQ multiplex PCR; TCRdb keeps in-frame clones, though not all of them. Found here are around 150,000 clones, roughly 89% of them singletons; the top ten hold 2.5% to 4%. The material sequenced was PBMCs. Receptors were obtained from a woman in her late teens or twenties in good health and CMV-seropositive. The CDR3 runs from the conserved cysteine through the conserved F or W. The order of the fields is J gene, clone size, V gene, D gene, CDR3 protein, CDR3 DNA. A D gene is named only where the DNA matches it firmly. Not all rows give a size; the values are once, few, many and, for expanded clones, a class.

J gene: TRBJ2-2; clone size: NA; V gene: TRBV11-3; D gene: TRBD1; CDR3 protein: CASSWTGAGELFF; CDR3 DNA: TGTGCCAGCAGCTGGACAGGGGCCGGGGAGCTGTTTTTT
J gene: TRBJ2-2; clone size: NA; V gene: TRBV7-2; D gene: TRBD2; CDR3 protein: CASSAYRLAGAPNTGELFF; CDR3 DNA: TGTGCCAGCAGCGCATACCGACTAGCGGGAGCCCCGAACACCGGGGAGCTGTTTTTT
J gene: TRBJ2-5; clone size: NA; V gene: TRBV7-8; D gene: TRBD2; CDR3 protein: CASSLRREWLETQYF; CDR3 DNA: TGTGCCAGCAGCTTAAGGCGGGAGTGGTTGGAGACCCAGTACTTC
J gene: TRBJ2-1; clone size: NA; V gene: TRBV5-1; D gene: NA; CDR3 protein: CASRGDRDTNYNEQFF; CDR3 DNA: TGCGCCAGCAGGGGGGATCGGGACACAAACTACAATGAGCAGTTCTTC
J gene: TRBJ2-7; clone size: NA; V gene: TRBV29-1; D gene: TRBD2; CDR3 protein: CSVEDPRTSGNSYEQYF; CDR3 DNA: TGCAGCGTTGAAGATCCAAGGACTAGCGGCAACTCCTACGAGCAGTACTTC
J gene: TRBJ1-2; clone size: NA; V gene: TRBV6-1; D gene: NA; CDR3 protein: CASSEAPSGYTF; CDR3 DNA: TGTGCCAGCAGTGAAGCCCCTAGTGGCTACACCTTC
J gene: TRBJ1-2; clone size: NA; V gene: TRBV9; D gene: NA; CDR3 protein: CASSVGEARDYGYTF; CDR3 DNA: TGTGCCAGCAGCGTAGGTGAGGCCAGGGACTATGGCTACACCTTC
J gene: TRBJ1-2; clone size: NA; V gene: TRBV28; D gene: NA; CDR3 protein: CASSFGGYGYTF; CDR3 DNA: TGTGCCAGCAGTTTCGGGGGCTATGGCTACACCTTC
J gene: TRBJ2-1; clone size: NA; V gene: TRBV7-8; D gene: TRBD2; CDR3 protein: CASSHSGTVFLGFF; CDR3 DNA: TGTGCCAGCAGCCATAGCGGGACCGTTTTTTTAGGGTTCTTC
J gene: TRBJ2-7; clone size: NA; V gene: TRBV9; D gene: TRBD2; CDR3 protein: CASSVVGRGEQYF; CDR3 DNA: TGTGCCAGCAGCGTAGTCGGGAGGGGCGAGCAGTACTTC
J gene: TRBJ2-1; clone size: NA; V gene: TRBV7-3; D gene: TRBD2; CDR3 protein: CASSLLAAPYNEQFF; CDR3 DNA: TGTGCCAGCAGCTTACTAGCGGCACCTTACAATGAGCAGTTCTTC
J gene: TRBJ2-7; clone size: NA; V gene: TRBV15; D gene: NA; CDR3 protein: CATSAGTDVSYEQYF; CDR3 DNA: TGTGCCACCAGCGCGGGGACCGACGTCTCCTACGAGCAGTACTTC
J gene: TRBJ2-5; clone size: NA; V gene: TRBV5-8; D gene: NA; CDR3 protein: CASSRTDQETQYF; CDR3 DNA: TGTGCCAGCAGCAGAACGGACCAAGAGACCCAGTACTTC
J gene: TRBJ2-7; clone size: NA; V gene: TRBV28; D gene: NA; CDR3 protein: CASRPLVRSYEQYF; CDR3 DNA: TGTGCCAGCAGACCCCTGGTGCGGTCCTACGAGCAGTACTTC
J gene: TRBJ1-4; clone size: NA; V gene: TRBV19; D gene: TRBD1; CDR3 protein: CASSMGQGQFNEKLFF; CDR3 DNA: TGTGCCAGTAGTATGGGACAGGGACAGTTTAATGAAAAACTGTTTTTT
J gene: TRBJ2-2; clone size: NA; V gene: TRBV9; D gene: TRBD2; CDR3 protein: CASSVARAGGVGELFF; CDR3 DNA: TGTGCCAGCAGCGTAGCTCGAGCGGGAGGGGTCGGGGAGCTGTTTTTT
J gene: TRBJ1-3; clone size: NA; V gene: TRBV18; D gene: TRBD1; CDR3 protein: CASSPGTGLGGNTIYF; CDR3 DNA: TGTGCCAGCTCACCAGGGACAGGGCTAGGCGGAAACACCATATATTTT
J gene: TRBJ2-7; clone size: NA; V gene: TRBV7-7; D gene: NA; CDR3 protein: CASSPTAGQPYEQYF; CDR3 DNA: TGTGCTAGCAGCCCTACCGCAGGACAGCCCTACGAGCAGTACTTC
J gene: TRBJ2-7; clone size: NA; V gene: TRBV7-2; D gene: NA; CDR3 protein: CASSLEPGYEQYF; CDR3 DNA: TGTGCCAGCAGCTTAGAACCGGGCTACGAGCAGTACTTC
J gene: TRBJ1-3; clone size: NA; V gene: TRBV4-3; D gene: TRBD1; CDR3 protein: CASSQLQGIGNTIYF; CDR3 DNA: TGCGCCAGCAGCCAACTACAGGGGATCGGAAACACCATATATTTT
J gene: TRBJ2-7; clone size: NA; V gene: TRBV7-9; D gene: TRBD1; CDR3 protein: CASSVSRDRDYEQYF; CDR3 DNA: TGTGCCAGCAGCGTCTCCCGGGACAGGGATTACGAGCAGTACTTC
J gene: TRBJ2-7; clone size: NA; V gene: TRBV14; D gene: TRBD2; CDR3 protein: CASSQDRIAGGFYEQYF; CDR3 DNA: TGTGCCAGCAGCCAAGACCGCATAGCGGGAGGCTTTTACGAGCAGTACTTC
J gene: TRBJ2-7; clone size: once; V gene: TRBV2; D gene: NA; CDR3 protein: CASDFSYEQYF; CDR3 DNA: TGTGCCAGCGACTTTTCCTACGAGCAGTACTTC
J gene: TRBJ2-5; clone size: NA; V gene: TRBV19; D gene: TRBD1; CDR3 protein: CASRSQGTQETQYF; CDR3 DNA: TGTGCCAGCAGATCACAGGGGACGCAAGAGACCCAGTACTTC
J gene: TRBJ2-1; clone size: NA; V gene: TRBV2; D gene: TRBD2; CDR3 protein: CASRAGTSEFF; CDR3 DNA: TGTGCCAGCAGGGCCGGGACTAGTGAGTTCTTC
J gene: TRBJ1-5; clone size: NA; V gene: TRBV7-2; D gene: NA; CDR3 protein: CASSLHRASGHQPQHF; CDR3 DNA: TGTGCCAGCAGCTTACACAGAGCCTCCGGCCATCAGCCCCAGCATTTT
J gene: TRBJ2-5; clone size: NA; V gene: TRBV28; D gene: NA; CDR3 protein: CASSFSRGETQYF; CDR3 DNA: TGTGCCAGCAGTTTCTCCAGGGGAGAGACCCAGTACTTC
J gene: TRBJ2-7; clone size: NA; V gene: TRBV5-1; D gene: TRBD2; CDR3 protein: CASSLELAGGPEYF; CDR3 DNA: TGCGCCAGCAGCTTGGAACTAGCGGGAGGGCCTGAGTACTTC
J gene: TRBJ2-5; clone size: NA; V gene: TRBV5-4; D gene: NA; CDR3 protein: CASSLEGEETQYF; CDR3 DNA: TGTGCCAGCAGCTTGGAGGGAGAGGAGACCCAGTACTTC
J gene: TRBJ2-1; clone size: NA; V gene: TRBV10-1; D gene: TRBD2; CDR3 protein: CASSDPRWTSGNEQFF; CDR3 DNA: TGCGCCAGCAGTGACCCCCGATGGACTAGCGGCAATGAGCAGTTCTTC